The rows below give T cell receptor beta chains drawn from one sample of a study of memory CD4+ T cells and cytomegalovirus serostatus. Generated by immunoSEQ multiplex PCR, the TCRdb table keeps only in-frame clones and is missing some. The sample has tens of thousands of clones, about 70% seen once. The sample comprised memory CD4+ T cells from blood. These receptor sequences come from an adult in good health and CMV-seropositive. Each CDR3 is given with its conserved first and last residue. The D gene is left open where the match is weak. Size values are once, few and many counts, or a class for expanded clones, and some rows have none.

clone_size	v_call	d_call	j_call	cdr3_aa	cdr3_nt
NA	TRBV5-1	NA	TRBJ2-7	CASRPGDSYEQYF	TGCGCCAGCAGACCCGGTGACAGCTACGAGCAGTACTTC
NA	TRBV28	TRBD2	TRBJ2-1	CASSFSTSGSLNNEQFF	TGTGCCAGCAGTTTCTCGACTAGCGGGAGTCTTAACAATGAGCAGTTCTTC
NA	TRBV5-4	NA	TRBJ1-1	CASSLGPSKGMNTEAFF	TGTGCCAGCAGCTTAGGACCTTCCAAAGGGATGAACACTGAAGCTTTCTTT
once	TRBV5-4	NA	TRBJ1-2	CASSPTGGGYGYTF	TGTGCCAGCAGCCCAACAGGCGGCGGGTATGGCTACACCTTC
once	TRBV28	NA	TRBJ2-1	CASSRGDLTSYQSGFF	TGTGCCAGCAGCCGAGGGGATTTGACCTCCTATCAAAGCGGGTTCTTC
NA	TRBV4-3	NA	TRBJ2-6	CASSEGGLRANVLTF	TGCGCCAGCAGCGAAGGGGGTCTAAGGGCCAACGTCCTGACTTTC
few	TRBV19	TRBD1	TRBJ1-2	CASKMAGQGFGYTF	TGTGCCAGTAAAATGGCGGGACAGGGTTTTGGCTACACCTTC
NA	TRBV7-9	NA	TRBJ2-1	CASSLSSDEQFF	TGTGCCAGCAGCTTATCCTCTGATGAGCAGTTCTTC
NA	TRBV2	NA	TRBJ2-1	CAGGRSAHNEQFF	TGTGCCGGGGGTAGGAGCGCCCACAATGAGCAGTTCTTC
NA	TRBV7-2	NA	TRBJ1-2	CASSLDGNYGYTF	TGTGCCAGCAGCTTAGATGGCAACTATGGCTACACCTTC
NA	TRBV18	TRBD1	TRBJ1-5	CASSATGDGQPQHF	TGTGCCAGCTCGGCGACAGGGGATGGTCAGCCCCAGCATTTT
NA	TRBV18	TRBD1	TRBJ1-2	CASSPGTGAFVGYTF	TGTGCCAGCTCTCCCGGGACAGGGGCCTTTGTTGGCTACACCTTC
NA	TRBV7-8	NA	TRBJ1-5	CASSLSSGFGNQPQHF	TGTGCCAGCAGCTTATCTTCAGGGTTCGGCAATCAGCCCCAGCATTTT
NA	TRBV10-3	NA	TRBJ1-5	CAISVDEVQPQHF	TGTGCCATCAGTGTAGACGAAGTTCAGCCCCAGCATTTT
NA	TRBV6-5	TRBD2	TRBJ2-1	CASSFTSGREQFF	TGTGCCAGCAGTTTCACTAGCGGTCGGGAGCAGTTCTTC
once	TRBV19	NA	TRBJ1-5	CASSIQGDSNQPQHF	TGTGCCAGTAGTATTCAGGGAGATAGCAATCAGCCCCAGCATTTT
NA	TRBV11-3	NA	TRBJ1-1	CASSSDSQKNTEAFF	TGTGCCAGCAGCTCCGACAGCCAAAAGAACACTGAAGCTTTCTTT
NA	TRBV27	NA	TRBJ1-5	CASRALGGSNQPQHF	TGTGCCAGCAGAGCGCTTGGGGGTTCTAATCAGCCCCAGCATTTT
NA	TRBV30	NA	TRBJ1-1	CAWRDSYTEAFF	TGTGCCTGGAGGGACAGCTACACTGAAGCTTTCTTT
NA	TRBV5-1	TRBD1	TRBJ2-2	CASSLETGAGELFF	TGCGCCAGCAGCTTGGAGACAGGGGCCGGGGAGCTGTTTTTT
once	TRBV28	TRBD1	TRBJ1-2	CASSWGQYGYTF	TGTGCCAGCAGTTGGGGACAGTATGGCTACACCTTC
many	TRBV5-6	NA	TRBJ2-1	CASSLVTLEQFF	TGTGCCAGCAGCTTGGTAACTCTCGAGCAGTTCTTC
NA	TRBV18	NA	TRBJ1-4	CASSPAGVNEKLFF	TGTGCCAGCTCCCCCGCGGGAGTTAATGAAAAACTGTTTTTT
NA	TRBV5-1	NA	TRBJ2-3	CASSLGTSEGDTQYF	TGCGCCAGCAGCTTGGGGACCAGTGAAGGAGATACGCAGTATTTT
NA	TRBV19	NA	TRBJ1-1	CASSPGTLGTEAFF	TGTGCCAGTAGTCCTGGGACACTCGGGACTGAAGCTTTCTTT
once	TRBV7-2	NA	TRBJ1-2	CASSPRPGGGYGYTF	TGTGCCAGCAGCCCCCGCCCCGGCGGAGGCTATGGCTACACCTTC
NA	TRBV7-2	TRBD2	TRBJ2-6	CASSPLAGTGANVLTF	TGTGCCAGCAGTCCACTAGCGGGAACTGGGGCCAACGTCCTGACTTTC
few	TRBV5-8	NA	TRBJ1-5	CASSFQGGQPQHF	TGTGCCAGCAGCTTCCAGGGAGGTCAGCCCCAGCATTTT